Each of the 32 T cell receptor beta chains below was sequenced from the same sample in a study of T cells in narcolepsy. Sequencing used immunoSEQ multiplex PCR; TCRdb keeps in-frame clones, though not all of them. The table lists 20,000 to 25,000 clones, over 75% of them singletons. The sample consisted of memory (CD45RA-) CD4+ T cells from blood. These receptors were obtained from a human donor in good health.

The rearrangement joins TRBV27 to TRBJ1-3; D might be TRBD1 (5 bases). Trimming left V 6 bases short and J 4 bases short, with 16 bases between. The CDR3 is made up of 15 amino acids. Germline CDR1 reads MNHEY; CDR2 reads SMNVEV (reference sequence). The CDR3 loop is CASSLFPPGGNTIYF. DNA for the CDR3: TGTGCCAGCAGCCTTTTCCCCCCAGGGGGAAACACCATATATTTT.

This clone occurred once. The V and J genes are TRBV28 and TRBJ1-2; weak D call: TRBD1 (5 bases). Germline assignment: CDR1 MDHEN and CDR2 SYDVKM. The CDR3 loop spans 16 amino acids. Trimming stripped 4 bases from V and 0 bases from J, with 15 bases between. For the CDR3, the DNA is TGTGCCAGCAGTTCCTTTGGGGGGGGATCTAACTATGGCTACACCTTC. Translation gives CASSSFGGGSNYGYTF.

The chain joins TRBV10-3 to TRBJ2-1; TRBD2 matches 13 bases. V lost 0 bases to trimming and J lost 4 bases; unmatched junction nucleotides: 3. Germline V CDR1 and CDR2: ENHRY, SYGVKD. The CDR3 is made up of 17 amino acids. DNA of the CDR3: TGTGCCATCAGTGAGTCGACGACTAGCGGGGGGTACAATGAGCAGTTCTTC. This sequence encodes CAISESTTSGGYNEQFF.

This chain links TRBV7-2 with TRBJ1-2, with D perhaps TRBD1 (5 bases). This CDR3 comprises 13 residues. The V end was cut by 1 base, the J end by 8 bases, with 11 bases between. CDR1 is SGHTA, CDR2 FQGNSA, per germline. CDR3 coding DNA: TGTGCCAGCAGCTTAGAGAGGGGCTTCGGCTACACCTTC. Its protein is CASSLERGFGYTF.

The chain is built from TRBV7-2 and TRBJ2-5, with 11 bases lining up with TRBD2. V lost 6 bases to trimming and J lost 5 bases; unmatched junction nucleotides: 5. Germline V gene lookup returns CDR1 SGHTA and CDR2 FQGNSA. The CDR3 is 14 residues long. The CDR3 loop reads CASRGPSGRETQYF. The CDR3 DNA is TGTGCCAGCAGGGGCCCTAGCGGGAGGGAGACCCAGTACTTC.

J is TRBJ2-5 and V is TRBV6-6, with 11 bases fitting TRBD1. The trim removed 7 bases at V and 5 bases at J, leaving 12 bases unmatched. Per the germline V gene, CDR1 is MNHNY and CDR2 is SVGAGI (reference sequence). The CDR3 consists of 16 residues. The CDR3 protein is CASKYPPGQGVETQYF. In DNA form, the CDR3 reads TGTGCCAGCAAGTACCCTCCGGGACAGGGGGTGGAGACCCAGTACTTC.

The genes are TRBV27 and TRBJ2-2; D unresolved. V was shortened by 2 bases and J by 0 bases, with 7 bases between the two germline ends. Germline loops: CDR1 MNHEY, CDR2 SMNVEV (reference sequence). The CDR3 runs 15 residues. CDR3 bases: TGTGCCAGCAGTTTACAACTTGCGAACACCGGGGAGCTGTTTTTT. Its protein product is CASSLQLANTGELFF.

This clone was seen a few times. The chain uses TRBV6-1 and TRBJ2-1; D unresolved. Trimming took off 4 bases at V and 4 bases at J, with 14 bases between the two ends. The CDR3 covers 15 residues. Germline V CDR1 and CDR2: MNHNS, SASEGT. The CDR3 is CASSGRMSAYNEQFF. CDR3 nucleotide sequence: TGTGCCAGCAGTGGACGAATGTCTGCGTACAATGAGCAGTTCTTC.

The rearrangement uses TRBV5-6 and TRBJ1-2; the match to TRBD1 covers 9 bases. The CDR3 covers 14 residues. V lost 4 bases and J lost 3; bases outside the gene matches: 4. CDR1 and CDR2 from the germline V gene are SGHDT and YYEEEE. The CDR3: CASSTGQGDYGYTF. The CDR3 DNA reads TGTGCCAGCAGCACGGGACAGGGAGACTATGGCTACACCTTC.

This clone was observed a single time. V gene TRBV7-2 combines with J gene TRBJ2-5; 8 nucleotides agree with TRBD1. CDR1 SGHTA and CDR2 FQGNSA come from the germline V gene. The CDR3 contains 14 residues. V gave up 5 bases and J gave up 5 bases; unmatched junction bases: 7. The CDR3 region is CASSQTGEKETQYF. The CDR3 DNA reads TGTGCCAGCAGCCAGACAGGGGAGAAGGAGACCCAGTACTTC.

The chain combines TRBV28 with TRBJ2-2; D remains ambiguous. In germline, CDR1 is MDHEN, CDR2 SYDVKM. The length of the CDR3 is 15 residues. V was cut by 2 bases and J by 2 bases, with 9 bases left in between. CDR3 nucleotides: TGTGCCAGCAGTTTAGGTGGCACCAACACCGGGGAGCTGTTTTTT. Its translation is CASSLGGTNTGELFF.

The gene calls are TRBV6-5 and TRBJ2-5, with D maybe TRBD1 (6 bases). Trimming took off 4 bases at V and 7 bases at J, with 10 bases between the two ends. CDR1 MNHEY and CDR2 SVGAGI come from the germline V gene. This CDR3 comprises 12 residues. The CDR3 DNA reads TGTGCCAGCAGTTCCCAGGGGAGGACCCAGTACTTC. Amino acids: CASSSQGRTQYF.

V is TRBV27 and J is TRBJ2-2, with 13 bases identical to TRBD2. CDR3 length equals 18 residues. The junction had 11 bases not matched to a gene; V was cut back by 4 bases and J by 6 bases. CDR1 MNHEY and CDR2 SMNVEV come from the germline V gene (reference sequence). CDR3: CASSWTGTSGTRAGELFF. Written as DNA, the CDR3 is TGTGCCAGCAGTTGGACCGGGACTAGCGGGACCCGGGCCGGGGAGCTGTTTTTT.

CDR3 coding DNA: TGTGCCAGCAGTCCGCGCTTGTCAGAGCAAGAGACCCAGTACTTC. This gives the protein CASSPRLSEQETQYF. This chain connects TRBV28 to TRBJ2-5; D gene unclear. This CDR3 has 15 residues. The germline gives CDR1 MDHEN, CDR2 SYDVKM. Trimming removed 5 bases at V and 2 bases at J, with 15 bases between.

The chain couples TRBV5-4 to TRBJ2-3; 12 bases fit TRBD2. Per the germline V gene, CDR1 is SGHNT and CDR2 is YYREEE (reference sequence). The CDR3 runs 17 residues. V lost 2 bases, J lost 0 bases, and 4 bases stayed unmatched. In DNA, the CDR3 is TGTGCCAGCAGCTTCCCCCTAGCGGGAGGGAGCACAGATACGCAGTATTTT. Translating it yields CASSFPLAGGSTDTQYF.

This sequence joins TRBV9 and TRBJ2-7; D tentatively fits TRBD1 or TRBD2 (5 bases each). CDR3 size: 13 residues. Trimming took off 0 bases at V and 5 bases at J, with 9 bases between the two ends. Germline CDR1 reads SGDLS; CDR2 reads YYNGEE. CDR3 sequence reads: CASSVDTGHEQYF. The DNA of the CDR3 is TGTGCCAGCAGCGTAGATACGGGGCACGAGCAGTACTTC.

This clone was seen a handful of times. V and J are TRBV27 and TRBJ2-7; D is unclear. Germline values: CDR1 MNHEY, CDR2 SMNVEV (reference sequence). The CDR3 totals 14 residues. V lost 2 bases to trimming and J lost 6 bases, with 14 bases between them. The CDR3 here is CASSLRPESPEQYF. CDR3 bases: TGTGCCAGCAGTTTAAGGCCCGAGAGTCCCGAGCAGTACTTC.

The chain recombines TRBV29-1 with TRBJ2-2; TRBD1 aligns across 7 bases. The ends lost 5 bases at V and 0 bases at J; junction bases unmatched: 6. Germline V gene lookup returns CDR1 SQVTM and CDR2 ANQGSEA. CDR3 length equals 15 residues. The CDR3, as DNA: TGCAGCGTTAGAAGGACAGGCGCGAACACCGGGGAGCTGTTTTTT. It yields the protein CSVRRTGANTGELFF.

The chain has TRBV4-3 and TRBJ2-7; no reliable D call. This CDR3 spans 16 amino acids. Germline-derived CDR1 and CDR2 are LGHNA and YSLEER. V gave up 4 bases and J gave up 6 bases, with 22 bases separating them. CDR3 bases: TGCGCCAGCAGCCCTCTGGGCCAGAGATTGTTCGCCGAGCAGTACTTC. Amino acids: CASSPLGQRLFAEQYF.

The CDR3, as DNA: TGTGCCACCCACAGGAGGGGGGGCTACGAGCAGTACTTC. Protein: CATHRRGGYEQYF. This chain joins TRBV28 and TRBJ2-7; D might be TRBD2 (7 bases). The germline CDR1 and CDR2 sequences are MDHEN and SYDVKM. This CDR3 spans 13 amino acids. V was cut by 10 bases and J by 3 bases, with 16 bases left in between.

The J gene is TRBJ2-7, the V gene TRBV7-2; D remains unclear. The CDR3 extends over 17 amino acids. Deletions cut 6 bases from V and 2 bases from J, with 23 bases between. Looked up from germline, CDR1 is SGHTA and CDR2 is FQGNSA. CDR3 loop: CASSLRGPMQVTYEQYF. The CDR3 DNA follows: TGTGCCAGCAGTCTAAGAGGACCTATGCAGGTTACCTACGAGCAGTACTTC.

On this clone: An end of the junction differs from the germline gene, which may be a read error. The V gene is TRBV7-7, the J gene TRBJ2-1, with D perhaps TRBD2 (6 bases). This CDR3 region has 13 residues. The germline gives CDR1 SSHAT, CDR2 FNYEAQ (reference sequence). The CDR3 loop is CASSPAGGDEQFF. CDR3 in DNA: TGTGCTAGCAGCCCCGCAGGCGGGGATGAGCAGTTCTTC.

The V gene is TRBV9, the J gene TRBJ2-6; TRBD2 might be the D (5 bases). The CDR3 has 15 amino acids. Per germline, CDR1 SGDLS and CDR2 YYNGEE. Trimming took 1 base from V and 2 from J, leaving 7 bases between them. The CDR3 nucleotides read TGTGCCAGCAGCGTATCCGGGGCTGGGGCCAACGTCCTGACTTTC. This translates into CASSVSGAGANVLTF. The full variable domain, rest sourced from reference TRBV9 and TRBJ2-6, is DSGVTQTPKHLITATGQRVTLRCSPRSGDLSVYWYQQSLDQGLQFLIQYYNGEERAKGNILERFSAQQFPDLHSELNLSSLELGDSALYFCASSVSGAGANVLTFGAGSRLTVL.

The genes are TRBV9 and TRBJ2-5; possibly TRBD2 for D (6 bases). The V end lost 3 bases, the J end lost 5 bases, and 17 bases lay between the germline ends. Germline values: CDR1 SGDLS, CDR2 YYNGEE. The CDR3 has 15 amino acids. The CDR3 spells CASSASTSWAETQYF. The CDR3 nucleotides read TGTGCCAGCAGCGCATCGACTAGTTGGGCGGAGACCCAGTACTTC.

The CDR3 bases are TGTGCCAGCAGTCAGGCAGGGACCTACTCAAGACCCTACAATGAGCAGTTCTTC. Its protein is CASSQAGTYSRPYNEQFF. The chain combines TRBV27 with TRBJ2-1; D is perhaps TRBD1 or TRBD2 (5 bases each). V lost 5 bases and J 2 bases, leaving 22 bases between the germline ends. Germline CDR1 is MNHEY and CDR2 is SMNVEV (reference sequence). The CDR3 length is 18 residues.

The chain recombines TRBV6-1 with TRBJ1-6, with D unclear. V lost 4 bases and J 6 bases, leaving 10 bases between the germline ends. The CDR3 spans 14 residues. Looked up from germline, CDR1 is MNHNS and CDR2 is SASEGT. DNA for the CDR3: TGTGCCAGCAGTGTCAGGAAAAGTAATTCACCCCTCCACTTT. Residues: CASSVRKSNSPLHF.

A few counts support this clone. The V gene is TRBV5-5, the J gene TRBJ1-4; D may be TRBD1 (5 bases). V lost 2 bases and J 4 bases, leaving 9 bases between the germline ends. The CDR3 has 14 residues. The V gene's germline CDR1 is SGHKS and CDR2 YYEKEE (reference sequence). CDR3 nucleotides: TGTGCCAGCAGCTTCGACAGATATAATGAAAAACTGTTTTTT. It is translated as CASSFDRYNEKLFF.

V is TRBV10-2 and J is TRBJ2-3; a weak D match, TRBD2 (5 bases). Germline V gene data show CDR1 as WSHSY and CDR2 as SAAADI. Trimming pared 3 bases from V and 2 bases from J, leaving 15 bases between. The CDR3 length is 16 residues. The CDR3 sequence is CASSDGVGSLTDTQYF. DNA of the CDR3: TGCGCCAGCAGTGACGGGGTGGGCTCACTCACAGATACGCAGTATTTT.

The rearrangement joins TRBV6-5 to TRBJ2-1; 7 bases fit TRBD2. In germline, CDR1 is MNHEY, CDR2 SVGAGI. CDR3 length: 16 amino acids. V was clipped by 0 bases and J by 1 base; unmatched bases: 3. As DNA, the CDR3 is TGTGCCAGCAGTTACTCGTGGGACTATTCCTACAATGAGCAGTTCTTC. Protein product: CASSYSWDYSYNEQFF.

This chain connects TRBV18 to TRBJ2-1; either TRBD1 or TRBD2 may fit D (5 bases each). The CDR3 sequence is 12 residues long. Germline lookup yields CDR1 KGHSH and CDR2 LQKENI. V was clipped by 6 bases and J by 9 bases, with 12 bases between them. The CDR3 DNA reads TGTGCCAGCTCCCGGGACCGGGGTGAGCAGTTCTTC. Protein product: CASSRDRGEQFF.

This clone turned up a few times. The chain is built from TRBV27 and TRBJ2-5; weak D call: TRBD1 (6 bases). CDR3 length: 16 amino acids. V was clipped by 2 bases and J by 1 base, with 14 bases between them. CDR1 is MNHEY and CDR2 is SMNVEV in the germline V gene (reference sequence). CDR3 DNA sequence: TGTGCCAGCAGTTTAGACTTGGACAGATTCCAAGAGACCCAGTACTTC. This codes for CASSLDLDRFQETQYF.

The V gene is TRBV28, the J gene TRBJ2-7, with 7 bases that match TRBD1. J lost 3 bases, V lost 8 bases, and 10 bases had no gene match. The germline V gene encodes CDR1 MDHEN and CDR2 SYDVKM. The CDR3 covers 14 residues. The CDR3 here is CASGLSDRVYEQYF. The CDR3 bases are TGTGCCAGCGGGCTCTCTGACAGGGTCTACGAGCAGTACTTC.